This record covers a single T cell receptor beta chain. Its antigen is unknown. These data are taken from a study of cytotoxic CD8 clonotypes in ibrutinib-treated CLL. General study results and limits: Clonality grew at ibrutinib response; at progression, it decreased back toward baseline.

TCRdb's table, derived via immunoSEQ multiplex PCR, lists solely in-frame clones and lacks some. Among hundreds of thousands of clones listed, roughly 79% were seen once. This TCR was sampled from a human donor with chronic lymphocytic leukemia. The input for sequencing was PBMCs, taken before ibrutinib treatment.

CDR3 loop: CASRLQGYIQYF. The CDR3 DNA reads as TGTGCCAGCAGACTTCAGGGTTACATTCAGTACTTC. V and J are TRBV2 and TRBJ2-4; weak D call: TRBD1 (5 bases). The CDR3 is 12 residues long. CDR1 SNHLY and CDR2 FYNNEI come from the germline V gene. Between the trimmed V and J ends, which lost 6 bases and 8 bases, there was a span of 11 bases.